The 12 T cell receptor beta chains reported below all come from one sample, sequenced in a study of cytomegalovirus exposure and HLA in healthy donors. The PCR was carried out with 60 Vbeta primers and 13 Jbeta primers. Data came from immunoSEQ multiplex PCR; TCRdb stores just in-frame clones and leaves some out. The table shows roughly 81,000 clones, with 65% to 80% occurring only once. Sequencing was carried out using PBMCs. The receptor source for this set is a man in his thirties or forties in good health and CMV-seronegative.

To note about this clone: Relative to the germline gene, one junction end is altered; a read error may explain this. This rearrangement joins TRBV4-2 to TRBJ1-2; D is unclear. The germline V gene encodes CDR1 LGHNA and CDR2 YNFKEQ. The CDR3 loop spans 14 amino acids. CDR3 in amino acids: CASSPSGRRGGYPF. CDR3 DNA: TGTGCCAGCAGTCCATCCGGGAGACGGGGTGGCTACCCCTTC.

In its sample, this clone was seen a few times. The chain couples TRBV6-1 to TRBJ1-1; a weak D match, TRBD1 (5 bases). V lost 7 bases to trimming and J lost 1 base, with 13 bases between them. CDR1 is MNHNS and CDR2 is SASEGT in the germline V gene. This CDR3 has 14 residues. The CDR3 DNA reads TGTGCCAGCATTGTCGACAGAAAGAACACTGAAGCTTTCTTT. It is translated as CASIVDRKNTEAFF.

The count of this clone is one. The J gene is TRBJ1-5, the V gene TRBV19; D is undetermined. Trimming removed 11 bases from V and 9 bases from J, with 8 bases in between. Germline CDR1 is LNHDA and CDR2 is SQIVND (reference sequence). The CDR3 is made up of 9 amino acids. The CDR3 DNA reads TGTGCCCGAGTTCGGCCCCAGCATTTT. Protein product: CARVRPQHF.

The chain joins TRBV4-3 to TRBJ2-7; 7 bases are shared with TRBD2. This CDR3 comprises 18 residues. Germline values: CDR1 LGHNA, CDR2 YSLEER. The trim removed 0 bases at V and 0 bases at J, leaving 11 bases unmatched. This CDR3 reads CASSQDPAGVGPSYEQYF. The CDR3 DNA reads TGCGCCAGCAGCCAAGACCCCGCGGGGGTGGGCCCCTCCTACGAGCAGTACTTC.

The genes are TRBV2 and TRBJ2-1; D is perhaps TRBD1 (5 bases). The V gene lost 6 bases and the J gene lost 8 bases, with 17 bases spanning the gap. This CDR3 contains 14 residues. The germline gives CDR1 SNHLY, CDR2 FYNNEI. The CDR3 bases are TGTGCCAGCAGCCTTAAGACCCAGACAGATGAGCAGTTCTTC. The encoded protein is CASSLKTQTDEQFF.

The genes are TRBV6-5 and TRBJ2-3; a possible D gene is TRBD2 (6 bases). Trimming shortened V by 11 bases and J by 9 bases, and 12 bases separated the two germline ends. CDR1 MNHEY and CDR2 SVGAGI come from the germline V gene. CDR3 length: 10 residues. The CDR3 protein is CAAGLPTQYF. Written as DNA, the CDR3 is TGTGCCGCGGGGCTTCCCACGCAGTATTTT.

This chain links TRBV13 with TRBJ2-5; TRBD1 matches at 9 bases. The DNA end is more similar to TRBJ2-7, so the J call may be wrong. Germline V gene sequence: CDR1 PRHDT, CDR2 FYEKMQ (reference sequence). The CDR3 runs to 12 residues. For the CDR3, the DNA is TGTGCCAGCAGCGGGACAGGGTACGAGCAGTACTTC. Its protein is CASSGTGYEQYF.

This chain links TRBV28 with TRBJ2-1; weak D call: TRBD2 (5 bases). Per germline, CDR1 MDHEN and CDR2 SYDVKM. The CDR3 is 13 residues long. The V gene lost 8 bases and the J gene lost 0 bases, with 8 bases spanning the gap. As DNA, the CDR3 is TGTGCCAGCGTAGCGCACTCCTACAATGAGCAGTTCTTC. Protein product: CASVAHSYNEQFF.

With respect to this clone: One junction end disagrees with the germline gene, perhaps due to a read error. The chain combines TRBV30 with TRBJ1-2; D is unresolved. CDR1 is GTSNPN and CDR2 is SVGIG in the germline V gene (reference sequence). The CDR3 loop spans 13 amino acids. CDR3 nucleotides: TGTGCCTGGAGTGTTGCCGGGAACTATGGCTACCCCTTC. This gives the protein CAWSVAGNYGYPF.

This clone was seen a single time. The CDR3 reads CAWSDRGPGGYTF. The CDR3 DNA sequence: TGTGCCTGGAGTGACAGGGGGCCGGGGGGCTACACCTTC. The rearrangement joins TRBV30 to TRBJ1-2, with 9 bases lining up with TRBD1. The CDR3 sequence is 13 residues long. V lost 1 base, J lost 8 bases, and 5 bases stayed unmatched. Germline assignment: CDR1 GTSNPN and CDR2 SVGIG (reference sequence). The full variable domain, in which reference TRBV30 and TRBJ1-2 provide the parts outside the CDR3, is SQTIHQWPATLVQPVGSPLSLECTVEGTSNPNLYWYRQAAGRGLQLLFYSVGIGQISSEVPQNLSASRPQDRQFILSSKKLLLSDSGFYLCAWSDRGPGGYTFGSGTRLTVV.

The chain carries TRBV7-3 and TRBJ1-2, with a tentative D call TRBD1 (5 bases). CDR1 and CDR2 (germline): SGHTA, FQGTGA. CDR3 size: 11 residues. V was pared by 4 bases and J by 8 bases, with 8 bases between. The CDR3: CASSSGGGYTF. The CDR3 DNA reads TGTGCCAGCAGCTCCGGGGGAGGCTACACCTTC.

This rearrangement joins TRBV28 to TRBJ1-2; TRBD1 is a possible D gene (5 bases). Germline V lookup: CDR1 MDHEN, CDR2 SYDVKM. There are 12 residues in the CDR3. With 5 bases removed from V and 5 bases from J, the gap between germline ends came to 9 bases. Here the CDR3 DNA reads TGTGCCAGCAGTCAAGACAGATATGGCTACACCTTC. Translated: CASSQDRYGYTF.